Reported below is one T cell receptor (beta chain). The antigen is unknown. The data were produced by immunoSEQ multiplex PCR, yet TCRdb's version contains in-frame clones alone and is incomplete. Of about 91,000 clones in the sample, around 93% were seen once. The data are from a study of graft-versus-host responses after intestinal transplantation. Study-level background: Induction using anti-thymocyte globulin, followed by tacrolimus and steroids for 2 to 4 years, was given to all recipients.

Deletions cut 10 bases from V and 3 bases from J, with 18 bases between. The CDR3 covers 14 residues. Germline CDR1 and CDR2: MDHEN and SYDVKM. This receptor was obtained from a human donor who was the organ donor for an intestinal transplant. This chain joins TRBV28 and TRBJ1-2; a weak D match, TRBD1 (6 bases). The sample consisted of unstimulated CD4+ T cells sorted from spleen or lymph node cells, taken before transplant. CDR3 coding DNA: TGTGCCACCGAATCCGGTGGACAGCACTATGGCTACACCTTC. It codes for CATESGGQHYGYTF.